This is a list of T cell receptor beta chains from one sample in a study of T cell responses to AZD1222 COVID-19 vaccine. Sequenced by immunoSEQ multiplex PCR; TCRdb stores in-frame clones only, minus some. The sample records 40,000 to 55,000 clones, 80% to 90% being singletons. Specimen: peripheral blood, collected 28 days after the second AZD1222 dose. The origin of the receptors is an adult who received the AZD1222 COVID-19 vaccine. CDR3s include the opening cysteine and the closing phenylalanine or tryptophan. The D gene is left open where the match is weak. Clone size, where shown, is once, few, many, or a class for clones that have expanded.

d_call: NA; v_call: TRBV7-9; j_call: TRBJ2-1; clone_size: once; cdr3_nt: TGTGCCAGCAGCTTAGTGGTAGGTGGATCTGTCTACAATGAGCAGTTCTTC; cdr3_aa: CASSLVVGGSVYNEQFF
d_call: NA; v_call: TRBV10-3; j_call: TRBJ1-6; clone_size: few; cdr3_nt: TGTGCCATCAGTGAGTTTCCAGCTAATTCACCCCTCCACTTT; cdr3_aa: CAISEFPANSPLHF
d_call: TRBD2; v_call: TRBV6-6; j_call: TRBJ2-7; clone_size: few; cdr3_nt: TGTGCCAGCAGCCCTCGGGGGGGCGGGACTATCTACGAGCAGTACTTC; cdr3_aa: CASSPRGGGTIYEQYF
d_call: TRBD1; v_call: TRBV19; j_call: TRBJ2-1; clone_size: few; cdr3_nt: TGTGCCAGTAGTACCGGGACAGCTCCCAATGAGCAGTTCTTC; cdr3_aa: CASSTGTAPNEQFF
d_call: TRBD1; v_call: TRBV29-1; j_call: TRBJ2-7; clone_size: NA; cdr3_nt: TGCAGCGTCAAGACAGGGCTCGGGACCTACGAGCAGTACTTC; cdr3_aa: CSVKTGLGTYEQYF
d_call: NA; v_call: TRBV19; j_call: TRBJ2-2; clone_size: NA; cdr3_nt: TGTGCCAGTAGTATAGTACCCGGGGAGCTGTTTTTT; cdr3_aa: CASSIVPGELFF
d_call: NA; v_call: TRBV6-1; j_call: TRBJ2-5; clone_size: NA; cdr3_nt: TGTGCCAGCAGTGACGACCCCTTGAGGACCCAGTACTTC; cdr3_aa: CASSDDPLRTQYF
d_call: NA; v_call: TRBV5-1; j_call: TRBJ2-1; clone_size: few; cdr3_nt: TGCGCCAGCAGCGACCAGGGGGGTGAGCAGTTCTTC; cdr3_aa: CASSDQGGEQFF
d_call: NA; v_call: TRBV11-3; j_call: TRBJ2-7; clone_size: NA; cdr3_nt: TGTGCCAGCAGCTTAGGGTACGCCGAGCAGTACTTC; cdr3_aa: CASSLGYAEQYF
d_call: NA; v_call: TRBV7-2; j_call: TRBJ1-4; clone_size: NA; cdr3_nt: TGTGCCAGCAGCTTAGAGGGACTCCAGGAAAAACTGTTTTTT; cdr3_aa: CASSLEGLQEKLFF
d_call: NA; v_call: TRBV28; j_call: TRBJ2-2; clone_size: NA; cdr3_nt: TGTGCCAGCAGTCCATCAGGGGCCGACAACACCGGGGAGCTGTTTTTT; cdr3_aa: CASSPSGADNTGELFF
d_call: TRBD2; v_call: TRBV4-1; j_call: TRBJ2-7; clone_size: NA; cdr3_nt: TGCGCCAGCAGCCGCCAATTATCCCCATTAGCGGGAGGGCCTTACGAGCAGTACTTC; cdr3_aa: CASSRQLSPLAGGPYEQYF
d_call: NA; v_call: TRBV10-3; j_call: TRBJ2-7; clone_size: NA; cdr3_nt: TGTGCCATCAGTGGTGGGCAGGGCACCTACGAGCAGTACTTC; cdr3_aa: CAISGGQGTYEQYF
d_call: NA; v_call: TRBV20-1; j_call: TRBJ2-7; clone_size: NA; cdr3_nt: TGCAGTGTAGCACGTGGACAGGAGCAGTACTTC; cdr3_aa: CSVARGQEQYF
d_call: NA; v_call: TRBV7-2; j_call: TRBJ2-7; clone_size: few; cdr3_nt: TGTGCCAGCAGCTCCGGGCCGGGGCCACAGTACGAGCAGTACTTC; cdr3_aa: CASSSGPGPQYEQYF
d_call: NA; v_call: TRBV7-6; j_call: TRBJ1-2; clone_size: few; cdr3_nt: TGTGCCAGCAGCTTAGGGCAGACGGGCCAGGGGGGCTACACCTTC; cdr3_aa: CASSLGQTGQGGYTF
d_call: NA; v_call: TRBV23-1; j_call: TRBJ2-1; clone_size: once; cdr3_nt: TGCGCCAGCAGTCAATCCATAGGACAGATATACAATGAGCAGTTCTTC; cdr3_aa: CASSQSIGQIYNEQFF
d_call: NA; v_call: TRBV5-6; j_call: TRBJ1-2; clone_size: NA; cdr3_nt: TGTGCCAGCAGCTTGTCATCAGGAGGCTACACCTTC; cdr3_aa: CASSLSSGGYTF
d_call: TRBD1; v_call: TRBV7-9; j_call: TRBJ2-3; clone_size: NA; cdr3_nt: TGTGCCAGCAGCTTAGGTCTCCCAGACAGGGGGCTAAGCACAGATACGCAGTATTTT; cdr3_aa: CASSLGLPDRGLSTDTQYF
d_call: TRBD2; v_call: TRBV10-3; j_call: TRBJ2-1; clone_size: NA; cdr3_nt: TGTGCCATCAGTGAAGGGACTAGCGGCAATGAGCAGTTCTTC; cdr3_aa: CAISEGTSGNEQFF
d_call: NA; v_call: TRBV7-3; j_call: TRBJ1-1; clone_size: NA; cdr3_nt: TGTGCCAGCAGCTTCACGTCTCGGGAAGCTTTCTTT; cdr3_aa: CASSFTSREAFF
d_call: TRBD2; v_call: TRBV2; j_call: TRBJ2-1; clone_size: NA; cdr3_nt: TGTGCCAGCAGTCGCGGGAGCTACAATGAGCAGTTCTTC; cdr3_aa: CASSRGSYNEQFF
d_call: TRBD1; v_call: TRBV28; j_call: TRBJ1-1; clone_size: NA; cdr3_nt: TGTGCCACCCAGGGACAGGTTAACACTGAAGCTTTCTTT; cdr3_aa: CATQGQVNTEAFF